The TCR beta chain under discussion was sequenced for a study of T cell repertoires in cytomegalovirus infection (dated by TCRdb to between 2019 and 2020). Study-level background: The peptide stimulations were aimed at well-studied HLA-B-restricted epitopes as well as recently identified HLA-C-restricted CMV epitopes, whose presentation resists viral immunomodulation. Donor HLA type was relevant to the analysis, as public TCR beta signatures indicated carriage of CMV infection together with the matching HLA type.

From the cysteine up to the phenylalanine, the CDR3 has a length of 14 residues. This entry keeps only the CDR3 DNA: 42 bases, framed from base 1. V drops 3 bases and J drops 2 bases, leaving 10 bases in between. CDR1 and CDR2, per the germline V gene (reference sequence), are MNHEY and SMNVEV. General conclusions and limits of the study: The ex vivo response was dominated by HLA-C-restricted CMV-specific TCR beta clonotypes, and the single most frequent clonotype in two of eight donors was supplied by these HLA-C-restricted clonotypes. In both this cohort and an independent cohort of 350 to 400 donors, the cumulative frequency of public TCR beta family members distinguished carriers of CMV infection plus the relevant HLA type.

A remark on this clonotype: Its antigen remains unidentified. No much larger clone exists at a distance of one base, and base qualities are not known.

The data were produced on an Illumina HiSeq 1500. TCRdb's own reprocessing of the public reads used fastp at Q25 and MiXCR and kept productive beta chains. Each CDR3 protein gets just one entry, which takes the most common genes and DNA from the rows behind it. In this sample the table shows about 110,000 distinct CDR3 sequences, 35% to 50% of which occur a single time. Of the sample, about 74% is held by the ten largest clones. Interpreted using the paper, the treatment or condition label stands for: in vitro stimulation with specific CMV peptide epitopes to enrich CMV-specific T cells. This sample comprised CD8+ T cells from cultured PBMCs, obtained from culture after CMV antigen stimulation. The source of this sequence is a human donor in good health (CMV status not recorded). Some clones in this sample may be carry-over from other donors' samples. The rearrangement joined TRBV27 to TRBJ1-2; no D gene is confidently identified. The base sequence is TGTGCCAGCAGTTTCGGGGTAGGGAACTATGGCTACACCTTC. This gives the protein CASSFGVGNYGYTF.